The present entry profiles one T cell receptor beta chain with its context. Germline V lookup: CDR1 DFQATT, CDR2 SNEGSKA (reference sequence). The V end was cut by 0 bases, the J end by 3 bases, with 5 bases between. CDR3 length equals 12 residues. This sample is part of a study of identical twins. MiXCR was run by TCRdb on the 5' RACE reads, yielding one entry per CDR3 protein. The sample consists of roughly 750,000 distinct CDR3 sequences, 21% of them appearing once. The sample also formed part of further work on T cells expressing NK-cell markers. Turning to that study: All TCR beta repertoires analysed originated from sorted CD3+CD56+NKG2C+, CD3+CD56+NKG2C- and CD3+CD56-NKG2C+ T cells. Several of the donors carried dominant NKG2C+ clonotypes that took up roughly 1.0-7.5% of their CD8+ T cells.

This clonotype originated in a woman aged 18-30 years in good health. Sample: PBMCs. The chain couples TRBV20-1 to TRBJ1-2; D is unresolved. CDR3 in DNA: TGCAGTGCTAGAGACGGGGACTATGGCTACACCTTC. It translates to CSARDGDYGYTF.